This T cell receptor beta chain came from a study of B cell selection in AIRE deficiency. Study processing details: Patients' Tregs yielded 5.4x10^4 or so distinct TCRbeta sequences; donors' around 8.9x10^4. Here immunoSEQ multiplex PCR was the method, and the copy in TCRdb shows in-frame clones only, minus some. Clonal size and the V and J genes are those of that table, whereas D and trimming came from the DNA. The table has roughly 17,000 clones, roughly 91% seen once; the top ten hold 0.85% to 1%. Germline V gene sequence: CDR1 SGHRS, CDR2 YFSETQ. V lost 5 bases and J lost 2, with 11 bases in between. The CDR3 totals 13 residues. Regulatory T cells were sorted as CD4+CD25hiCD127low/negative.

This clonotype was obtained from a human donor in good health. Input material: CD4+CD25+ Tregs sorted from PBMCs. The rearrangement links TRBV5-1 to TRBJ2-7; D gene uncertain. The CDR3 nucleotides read TGCGCCAGCAGGGGTGCAGAAGCCTACGAGCAGTACTTC. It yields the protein CASRGAEAYEQYF.